The clone carrying this T cell receptor beta chain showed up just a few times. Per the original data handling: Using reference gene primer amplification, nucleated cell counts were estimated. Clones were read by immunoSEQ multiplex PCR, and TCRdb kept only the in-frame ones, dropping some. Clone size and V and J calls were adopted from that table, with D and trimming inferred from the DNA. The sample shows tens of thousands of clones, 87% of them seen only once. This specimen comes from a study of blood T cell repertoires in COVID-19. The overall study: Italy, Spain and the United States were the sources of the convalescent and acute COVID-19 samples.

V gave up 5 bases and J gave up 4 bases; unmatched junction bases: 16. This CDR3 is built from 18 residues. Germline lookup yields CDR1 MNHNY and CDR2 SVGAGI (reference sequence). The TCR comes from an elderly woman with COVID-19, enrolled during active disease. The chain joins TRBV6-6 to TRBJ1-1, with TRBD1 identical over 10 bases. The sample consisted of peripheral blood. The CDR3 loop reads CASSPWIGTGVKVTEAFF. CDR3 DNA: TGTGCCAGCAGTCCATGGATTGGGACAGGGGTGAAAGTCACTGAAGCTTTCTTT.